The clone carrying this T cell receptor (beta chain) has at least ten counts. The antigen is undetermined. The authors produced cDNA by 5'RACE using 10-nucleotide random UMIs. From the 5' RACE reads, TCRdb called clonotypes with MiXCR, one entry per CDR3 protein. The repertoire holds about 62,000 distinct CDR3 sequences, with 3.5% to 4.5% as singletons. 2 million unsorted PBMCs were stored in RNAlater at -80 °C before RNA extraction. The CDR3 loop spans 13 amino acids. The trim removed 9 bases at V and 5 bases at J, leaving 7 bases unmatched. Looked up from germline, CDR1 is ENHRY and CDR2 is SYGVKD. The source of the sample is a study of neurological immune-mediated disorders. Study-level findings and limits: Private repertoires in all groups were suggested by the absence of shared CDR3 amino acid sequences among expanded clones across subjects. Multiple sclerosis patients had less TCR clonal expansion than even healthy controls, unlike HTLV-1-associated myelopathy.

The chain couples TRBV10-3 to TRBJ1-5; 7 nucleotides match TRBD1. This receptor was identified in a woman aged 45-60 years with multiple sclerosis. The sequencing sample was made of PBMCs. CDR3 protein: CAIRQGPDQPQHF. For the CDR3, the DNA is TGTGCCATTAGACAGGGTCCGGATCAGCCCCAGCATTTT.